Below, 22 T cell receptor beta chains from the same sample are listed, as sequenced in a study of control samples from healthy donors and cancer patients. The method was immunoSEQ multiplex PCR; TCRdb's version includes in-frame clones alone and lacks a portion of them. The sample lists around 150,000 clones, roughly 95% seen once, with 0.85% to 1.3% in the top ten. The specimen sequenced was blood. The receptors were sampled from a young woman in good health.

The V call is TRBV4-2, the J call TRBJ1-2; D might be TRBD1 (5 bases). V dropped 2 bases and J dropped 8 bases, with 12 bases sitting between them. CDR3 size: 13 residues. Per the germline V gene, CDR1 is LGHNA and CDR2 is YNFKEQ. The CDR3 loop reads CASSQLGEDGYTF. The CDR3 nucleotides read TGTGCCAGCAGCCAATTAGGGGAGGACGGCTACACCTTC.

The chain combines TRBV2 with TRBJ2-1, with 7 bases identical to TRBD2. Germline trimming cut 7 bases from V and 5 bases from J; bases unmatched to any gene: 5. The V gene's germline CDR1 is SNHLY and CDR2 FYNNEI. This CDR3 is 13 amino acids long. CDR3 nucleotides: TGTGCCAGCATCGGCGGGAGCCACAATGAGCAGTTCTTC. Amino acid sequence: CASIGGSHNEQFF.

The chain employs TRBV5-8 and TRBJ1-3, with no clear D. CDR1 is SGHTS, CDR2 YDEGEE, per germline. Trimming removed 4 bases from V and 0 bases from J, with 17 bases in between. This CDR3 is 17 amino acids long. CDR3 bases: TGTGCCAGCAGCCCTCAGCTGAGCCCCAGCTCTGGAAACACCATATATTTT. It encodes CASSPQLSPSSGNTIYF.

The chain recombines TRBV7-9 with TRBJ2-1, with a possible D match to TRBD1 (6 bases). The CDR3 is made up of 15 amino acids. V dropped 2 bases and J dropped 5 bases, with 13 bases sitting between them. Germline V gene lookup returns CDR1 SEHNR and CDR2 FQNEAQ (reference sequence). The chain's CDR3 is CASSLWQGRNNEQFF. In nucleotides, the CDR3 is TGTGCCAGCAGCTTATGGCAGGGGCGGAACAATGAGCAGTTCTTC.

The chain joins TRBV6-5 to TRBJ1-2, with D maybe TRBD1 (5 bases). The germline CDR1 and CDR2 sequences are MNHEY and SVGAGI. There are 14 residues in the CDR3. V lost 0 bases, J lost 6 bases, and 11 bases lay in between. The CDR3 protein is CASSYSGRENGYTF. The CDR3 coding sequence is TGTGCCAGCAGTTACTCGGGCAGGGAGAATGGCTACACCTTC.

CDR3 bases: TGTGCCAGCAGCCCGGGAGGGCAACTCTACGAGCAGTACTTC. It is translated as CASSPGGQLYEQYF. This rearrangement joins TRBV7-2 to TRBJ2-7; TRBD2 agrees at 8 bases. The CDR3 has 14 residues. In germline, CDR1 is SGHTA, CDR2 FQGNSA. Trimming took 5 bases from V and 3 from J; bases not matched to a gene: 6.

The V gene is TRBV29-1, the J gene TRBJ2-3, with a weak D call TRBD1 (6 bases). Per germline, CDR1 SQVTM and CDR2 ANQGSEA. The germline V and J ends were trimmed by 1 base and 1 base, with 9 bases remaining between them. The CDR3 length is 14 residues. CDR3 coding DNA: TGCAGCGTTGAAGGGGGGCCACGCACAGATACGCAGTATTTT. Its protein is CSVEGGPRTDTQYF.

The CDR3 sequence: CANTGADNSPLHF. The CDR3, as DNA: TGTGCCAACACGGGAGCCGATAATTCACCCCTCCACTTT. The rearrangement joins TRBV15 to TRBJ1-6; D is undetermined. Germline-derived CDR1 and CDR2 are LNHNV and YYDKDF (reference sequence). The CDR3 consists of 13 residues. The ends were cut back, 10 bases at V and 5 bases at J, with 12 bases in the middle.

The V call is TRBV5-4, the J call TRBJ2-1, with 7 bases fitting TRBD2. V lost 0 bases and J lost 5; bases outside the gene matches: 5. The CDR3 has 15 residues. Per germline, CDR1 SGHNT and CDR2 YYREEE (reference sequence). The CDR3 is CASSLGGSLDNEQFF. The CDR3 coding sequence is TGTGCCAGCAGCTTGGGCGGGAGTCTCGACAATGAGCAGTTCTTC.

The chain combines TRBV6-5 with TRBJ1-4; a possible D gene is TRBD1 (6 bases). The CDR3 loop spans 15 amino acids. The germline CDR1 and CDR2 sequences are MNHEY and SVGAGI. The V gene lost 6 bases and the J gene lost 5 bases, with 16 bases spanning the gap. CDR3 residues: CASRSLGGRNEKLFF. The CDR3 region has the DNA TGTGCCAGCAGAAGCTTGGGGGGCCGAAATGAAAAACTGTTTTTT.

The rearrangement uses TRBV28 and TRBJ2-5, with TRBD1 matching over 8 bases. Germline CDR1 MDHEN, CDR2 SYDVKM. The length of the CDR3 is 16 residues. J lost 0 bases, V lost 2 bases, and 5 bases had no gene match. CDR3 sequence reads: CASSLLDRAYQETQYF. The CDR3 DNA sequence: TGTGCCAGCAGTTTACTGGACAGGGCGTACCAAGAGACCCAGTACTTC. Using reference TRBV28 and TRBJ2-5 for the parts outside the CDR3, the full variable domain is DVKVTQSSRYLVKRTGEKVFLECVQDMDHENMFWYRQDPGLGLRLIYFSYDVKMKEKGDIPEGYSVSREKKERFSLILESASTNQTSMYLCASSLLDRAYQETQYFGPGTRLLVL.

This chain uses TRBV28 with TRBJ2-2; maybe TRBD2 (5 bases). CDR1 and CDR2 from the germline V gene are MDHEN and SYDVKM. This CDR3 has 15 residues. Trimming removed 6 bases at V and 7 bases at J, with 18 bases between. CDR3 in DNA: TGTGCCAGCAGCCAAACGGGGTCTTGGGGCGGGGAGCTGTTTTTT. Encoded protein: CASSQTGSWGGELFF.

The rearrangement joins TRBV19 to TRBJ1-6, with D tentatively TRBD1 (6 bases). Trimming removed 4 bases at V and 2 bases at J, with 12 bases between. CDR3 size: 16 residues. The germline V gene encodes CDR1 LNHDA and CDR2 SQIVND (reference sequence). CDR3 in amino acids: CASSNTGRAYNSPLHF. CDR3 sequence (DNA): TGTGCCAGTAGTAATACAGGGAGGGCCTATAATTCACCCCTCCACTTT.

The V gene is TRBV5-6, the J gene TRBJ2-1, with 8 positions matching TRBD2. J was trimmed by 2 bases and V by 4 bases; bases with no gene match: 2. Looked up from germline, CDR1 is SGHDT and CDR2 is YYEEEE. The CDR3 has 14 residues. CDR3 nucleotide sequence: TGTGCCAGCAGCACGGGACTAGCCTACAATGAGCAGTTCTTC. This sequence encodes CASSTGLAYNEQFF.

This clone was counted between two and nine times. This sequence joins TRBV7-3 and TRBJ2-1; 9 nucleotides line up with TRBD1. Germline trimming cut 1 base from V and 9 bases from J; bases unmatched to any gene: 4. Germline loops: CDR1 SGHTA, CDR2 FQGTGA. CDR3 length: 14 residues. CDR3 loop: CASSLSGTGSEQFF. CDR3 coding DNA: TGTGCCAGCAGCTTAAGCGGGACAGGGAGTGAGCAGTTCTTC.

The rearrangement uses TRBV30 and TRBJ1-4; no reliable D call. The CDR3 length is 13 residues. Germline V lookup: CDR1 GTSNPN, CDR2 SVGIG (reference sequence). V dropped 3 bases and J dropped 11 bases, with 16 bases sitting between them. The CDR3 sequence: CAWSPLSMDKLFF. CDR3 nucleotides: TGTGCCTGGAGCCCCCTATCGATGGATAAACTGTTTTTT.

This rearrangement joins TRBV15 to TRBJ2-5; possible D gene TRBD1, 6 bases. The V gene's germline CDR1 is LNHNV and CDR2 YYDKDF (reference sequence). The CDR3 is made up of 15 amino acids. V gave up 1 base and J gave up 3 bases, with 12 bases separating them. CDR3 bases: TGTGCCACCAGCAGAGCGAGGGGGAGAAAAGAGACCCAGTACTTC. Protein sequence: CATSRARGRKETQYF.

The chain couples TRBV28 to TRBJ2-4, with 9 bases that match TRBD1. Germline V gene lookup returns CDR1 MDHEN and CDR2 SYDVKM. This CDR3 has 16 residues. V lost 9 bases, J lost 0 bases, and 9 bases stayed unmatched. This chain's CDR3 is CASCWTGAVAKNIQYF. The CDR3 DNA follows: TGTGCCAGTTGTTGGACAGGGGCCGTAGCCAAAAACATTCAGTACTTC.

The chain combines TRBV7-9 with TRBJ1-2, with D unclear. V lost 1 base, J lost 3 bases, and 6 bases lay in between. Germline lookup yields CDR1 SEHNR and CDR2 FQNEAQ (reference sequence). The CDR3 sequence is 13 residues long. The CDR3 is CASSLVSHYGYTF. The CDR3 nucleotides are TGTGCCAGCAGCTTAGTTTCCCACTATGGCTACACCTTC. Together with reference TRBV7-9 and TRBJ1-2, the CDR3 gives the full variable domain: DTGVSQNPRHKITKRGQNVTFRCDPISEHNRLYWYRQTLGQGPEFLTYFQNEAQLEKSRLLSDRFSAERPKGSFSTLEIQRTEQGDSAMYLCASSLVSHYGYTFGSGTRLTVV.

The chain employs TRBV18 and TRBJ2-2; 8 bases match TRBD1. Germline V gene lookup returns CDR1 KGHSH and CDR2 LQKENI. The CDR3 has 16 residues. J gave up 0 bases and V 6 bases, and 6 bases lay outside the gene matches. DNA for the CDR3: TGTGCCAGCTCGCCCGGACAGGGCGCGAACACCGGGGAGCTGTTTTTT. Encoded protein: CASSPGQGANTGELFF.

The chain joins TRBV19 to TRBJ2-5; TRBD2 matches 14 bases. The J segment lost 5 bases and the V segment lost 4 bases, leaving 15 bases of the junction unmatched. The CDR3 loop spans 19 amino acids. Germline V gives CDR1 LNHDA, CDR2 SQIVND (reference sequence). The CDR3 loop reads CASSRFRQGLAGVHETQYF. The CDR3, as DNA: TGTGCCAGTAGTAGATTCCGACAGGGACTAGCGGGAGTCCACGAGACCCAGTACTTC. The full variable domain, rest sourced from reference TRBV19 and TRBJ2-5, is DGGITQSPKYLFRKEGQNVTLSCEQNLNHDAMYWYRQDPGQGLRLIYYSQIVNDFQKGDIAEGYSVSREKKESFPLTVTSAQKNPTAFYLCASSRFRQGLAGVHETQYFGPGTRLLVL.

CDR3 DNA: TGTGCCAGCGAAAATTTCGGACACAACTACGAGCAGTACTTC. This encodes CASENFGHNYEQYF. The chain links TRBV5-6 to TRBJ2-7; possible D gene TRBD1, 5 bases. The CDR3 sequence is 14 residues long. V gave up 7 bases and J gave up 3 bases, with 17 bases separating them. CDR1 is SGHDT, CDR2 YYEEEE, per germline.